Listed below are T cell receptor beta chains from one sample, sequenced in a study of T cell responses to AZD1222 COVID-19 vaccine. Assay used: immunoSEQ multiplex PCR; TCRdb lists only in-frame clones, some missing. The sample comprises 130,000 to 150,000 clones, about 93% of which are singletons, and approximately 2% rests with the top ten. The specimen comprised peripheral blood, sampled on day 0 of AZD1222 vaccination. These receptors were obtained from an adult in good health. Both conserved end residues are part of each CDR3. A D gene is named only where the DNA matches it firmly. The listing skips clone size in some rows; elsewhere it reads once, few, many or a size class.

j_call: TRBJ1-4
clone_size: NA
d_call: TRBD1
v_call: TRBV25-1
cdr3_aa: CASSEYHRGPTNEKLFF
cdr3_nt: TGTGCCAGCAGTGAATATCACAGGGGGCCGACTAATGAAAAACTGTTTTTT

j_call: TRBJ2-4
clone_size: NA
d_call: NA
v_call: TRBV5-1
cdr3_aa: CASSLAAVAKNIQYF
cdr3_nt: TGCGCCAGCAGCTTGGCCGCGGTAGCCAAAAACATTCAGTACTTC

j_call: TRBJ1-5
clone_size: NA
d_call: NA
v_call: TRBV2
cdr3_aa: CASKRTEGQPQHF
cdr3_nt: TGTGCCAGCAAGCGGACAGAAGGACAGCCCCAGCATTTT

j_call: TRBJ2-3
clone_size: NA
d_call: NA
v_call: TRBV7-6
cdr3_aa: CASSKMASADTQYF
cdr3_nt: TGTGCCAGCAGCAAAATGGCATCGGCAGATACGCAGTATTTT

j_call: TRBJ1-5
clone_size: few
d_call: NA
v_call: TRBV7-2
cdr3_aa: CAIRFDGSNQPQHF
cdr3_nt: TGTGCCATCCGGTTCGACGGTAGCAATCAGCCCCAGCATTTT

j_call: TRBJ1-5
clone_size: few
d_call: TRBD1
v_call: TRBV24-1
cdr3_aa: CATSDLRGGSQPQHF
cdr3_nt: TGTGCCACCAGTGATTTAAGAGGGGGCAGTCAGCCCCAGCATTTT

j_call: TRBJ1-4
clone_size: NA
d_call: NA
v_call: TRBV11-2
cdr3_aa: CASSLGQGVQVFEKLFF
cdr3_nt: TGTGCCAGCAGCTTAGGGCAGGGAGTACAGGTTTTTGAAAAACTGTTTTTT

j_call: TRBJ2-2
clone_size: NA
d_call: NA
v_call: TRBV15
cdr3_aa: CATSTTVNTGELFF
cdr3_nt: TGTGCCACCAGCACAACAGTAAACACCGGGGAGCTGTTTTTT

j_call: TRBJ2-2
clone_size: NA
d_call: NA
v_call: TRBV5-1
cdr3_aa: CASSLGRRSNTGELFF
cdr3_nt: TGCGCCAGCAGCCTGGGTCGTCGGTCGAACACCGGGGAGCTGTTTTTT

j_call: TRBJ1-2
clone_size: NA
d_call: NA
v_call: TRBV6-6
cdr3_aa: CASSPGDSPYGYTF
cdr3_nt: TGTGCCAGCAGCCCGGGGGACTCCCCCTATGGCTACACCTTC

j_call: TRBJ2-3
clone_size: NA
d_call: TRBD2
v_call: TRBV11-2
cdr3_aa: CASSLTSGGRTDTQYF
cdr3_nt: TGTGCCAGCAGCCTGACTAGCGGGGGGCGCACAGATACGCAGTATTTT

j_call: TRBJ1-2
clone_size: once
d_call: TRBD1
v_call: TRBV5-4
cdr3_aa: CASSSGTAPLLYYGYTF
cdr3_nt: TGTGCCAGCAGCTCCGGGACAGCCCCGCTCCTCTACTATGGCTACACCTTC

j_call: TRBJ1-1
clone_size: NA
d_call: TRBD1
v_call: TRBV5-1
cdr3_aa: CASSFTGTEKEAFF
cdr3_nt: TGCGCCAGCAGCTTTACCGGGACAGAAAAAGAAGCTTTCTTT

j_call: TRBJ1-5
clone_size: NA
d_call: NA
v_call: TRBV18
cdr3_aa: CASSPQEYQPQHF
cdr3_nt: TGTGCCAGCTCACCCCAGGAGTACCAGCCCCAGCATTTT

j_call: TRBJ1-6
clone_size: NA
d_call: NA
v_call: TRBV5-6
cdr3_aa: CASSHRIGGGSPLHF
cdr3_nt: TGTGCCAGCAGCCATCGAATTGGGGGTGGTTCACCCCTCCACTTT

j_call: TRBJ2-5
clone_size: NA
d_call: NA
v_call: TRBV6-5
cdr3_aa: CASSYSAPWGKETQYF
cdr3_nt: TGTGCCAGCAGTTACTCGGCCCCATGGGGGAAAGAGACCCAGTACTTC

j_call: TRBJ1-3
clone_size: NA
d_call: TRBD1
v_call: TRBV5-1
cdr3_aa: CASGEQGADTIYF
cdr3_nt: TGCGCCAGCGGCGAGCAGGGGGCGGACACCATATATTTT

j_call: TRBJ1-2
clone_size: NA
d_call: TRBD1
v_call: TRBV9
cdr3_aa: CASSPMTRDRGSGYTF
cdr3_nt: TGTGCCAGCAGCCCCATGACCCGGGACAGGGGGTCAGGCTACACCTTC

j_call: TRBJ1-4
clone_size: NA
d_call: NA
v_call: TRBV6-6
cdr3_aa: CASMPGASEKLFF
cdr3_nt: TGTGCCAGCATGCCGGGGGCGAGTGAAAAACTGTTTTTT

j_call: TRBJ1-1
clone_size: NA
d_call: NA
v_call: TRBV5-1
cdr3_aa: CASSPGEGGRTEAFF
cdr3_nt: TGCGCCAGCAGCCCTGGCGAGGGGGGGAGGACTGAAGCTTTCTTT

j_call: TRBJ1-1
clone_size: NA
d_call: NA
v_call: TRBV14
cdr3_aa: CASSIYQGTEAFF
cdr3_nt: TGTGCCAGCAGCATTTACCAGGGCACTGAAGCTTTCTTT